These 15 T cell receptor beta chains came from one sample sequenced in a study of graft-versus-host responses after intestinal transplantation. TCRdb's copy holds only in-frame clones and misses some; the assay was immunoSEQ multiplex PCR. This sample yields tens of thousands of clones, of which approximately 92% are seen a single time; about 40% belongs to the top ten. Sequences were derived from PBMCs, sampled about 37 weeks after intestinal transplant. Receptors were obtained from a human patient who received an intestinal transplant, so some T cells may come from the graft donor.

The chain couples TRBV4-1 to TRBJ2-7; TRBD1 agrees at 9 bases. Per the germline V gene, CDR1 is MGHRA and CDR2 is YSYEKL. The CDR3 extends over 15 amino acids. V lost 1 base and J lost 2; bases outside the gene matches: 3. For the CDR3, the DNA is TGCGCCAGCAGCCAAGCGGACAGGGGCCCCTACGAGCAGTACTTC. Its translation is CASSQADRGPYEQYF.

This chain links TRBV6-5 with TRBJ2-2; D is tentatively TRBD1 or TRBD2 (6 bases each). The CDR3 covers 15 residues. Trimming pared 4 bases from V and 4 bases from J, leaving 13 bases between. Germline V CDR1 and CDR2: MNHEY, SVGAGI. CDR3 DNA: TGTGCCAGCAGTTGGGGGGCCCCACCCACCGGGGAGCTGTTTTTT. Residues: CASSWGAPPTGELFF.

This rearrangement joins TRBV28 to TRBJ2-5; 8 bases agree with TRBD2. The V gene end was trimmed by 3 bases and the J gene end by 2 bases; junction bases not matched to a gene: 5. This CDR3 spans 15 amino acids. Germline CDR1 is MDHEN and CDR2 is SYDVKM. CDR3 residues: CASSFPGGSQETQYF. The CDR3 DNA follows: TGTGCCAGCAGTTTCCCGGGGGGGAGTCAAGAGACCCAGTACTTC.

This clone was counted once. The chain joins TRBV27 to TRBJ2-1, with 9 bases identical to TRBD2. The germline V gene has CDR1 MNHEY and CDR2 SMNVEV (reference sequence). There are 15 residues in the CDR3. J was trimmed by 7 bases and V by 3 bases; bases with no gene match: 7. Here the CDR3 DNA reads TGTGCCAGCAGTTTCGTAGCGGGAGATGGAAATGAGCAGTTCTTC. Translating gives CASSFVAGDGNEQFF.

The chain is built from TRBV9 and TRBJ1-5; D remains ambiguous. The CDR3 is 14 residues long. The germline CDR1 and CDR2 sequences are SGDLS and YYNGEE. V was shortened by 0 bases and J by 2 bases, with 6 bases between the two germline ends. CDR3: CASSVGIGNQPQHF. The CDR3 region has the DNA TGTGCCAGCAGCGTAGGAATCGGCAATCAGCCCCAGCATTTT.

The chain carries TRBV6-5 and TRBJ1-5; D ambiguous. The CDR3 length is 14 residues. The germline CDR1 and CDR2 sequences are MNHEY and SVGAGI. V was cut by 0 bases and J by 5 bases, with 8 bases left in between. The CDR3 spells CASSYSPEDQPQHF. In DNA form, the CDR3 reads TGTGCCAGCAGTTACTCTCCGGAGGATCAGCCCCAGCATTTT.

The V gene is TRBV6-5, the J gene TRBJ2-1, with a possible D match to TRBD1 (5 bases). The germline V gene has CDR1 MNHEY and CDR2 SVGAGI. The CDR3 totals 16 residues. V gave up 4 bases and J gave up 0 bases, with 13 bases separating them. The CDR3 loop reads CASSFIRGSSYNEQFF. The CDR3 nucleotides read TGTGCCAGCAGTTTCATAAGGGGAAGCTCCTACAATGAGCAGTTCTTC.

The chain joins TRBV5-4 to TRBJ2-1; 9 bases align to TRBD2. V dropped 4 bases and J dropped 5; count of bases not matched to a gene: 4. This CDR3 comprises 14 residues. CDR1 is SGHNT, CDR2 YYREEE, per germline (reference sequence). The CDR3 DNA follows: TGTGCCAGCAGCGAGACTAGCGGCCACAATGAGCAGTTCTTC. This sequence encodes CASSETSGHNEQFF.

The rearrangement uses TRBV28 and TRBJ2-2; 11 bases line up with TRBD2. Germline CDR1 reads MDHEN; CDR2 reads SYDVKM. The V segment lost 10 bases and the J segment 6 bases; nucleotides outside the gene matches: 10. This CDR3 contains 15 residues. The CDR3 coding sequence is TGTGCCATCTATAGCGGGAGGGCCGAATCCGGGGAGCTGTTTTTT. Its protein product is CAIYSGRAESGELFF.

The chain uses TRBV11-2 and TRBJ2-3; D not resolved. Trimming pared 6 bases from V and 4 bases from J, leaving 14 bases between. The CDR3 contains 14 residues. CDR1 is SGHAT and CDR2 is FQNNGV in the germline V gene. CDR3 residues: CASSPARAPDTQYF. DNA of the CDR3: TGTGCCAGCAGTCCTGCGCGTGCTCCAGATACGCAGTATTTT.

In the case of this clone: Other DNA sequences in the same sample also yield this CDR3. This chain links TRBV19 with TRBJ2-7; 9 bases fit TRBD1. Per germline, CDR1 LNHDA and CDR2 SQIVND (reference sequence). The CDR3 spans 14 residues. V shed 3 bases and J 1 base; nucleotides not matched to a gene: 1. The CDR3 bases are TGTGCCAGTAGTATCGGACAGGGGTCCTACGAGCAGTACTTC. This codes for CASSIGQGSYEQYF. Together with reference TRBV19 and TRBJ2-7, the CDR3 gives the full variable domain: DGGITQSPKYLFRKEGQNVTLSCEQNLNHDAMYWYRQDPGQGLRLIYYSQIVNDFQKGDIAEGYSVSREKKESFPLTVTSAQKNPTAFYLCASSIGQGSYEQYFGPGTRLTVT.

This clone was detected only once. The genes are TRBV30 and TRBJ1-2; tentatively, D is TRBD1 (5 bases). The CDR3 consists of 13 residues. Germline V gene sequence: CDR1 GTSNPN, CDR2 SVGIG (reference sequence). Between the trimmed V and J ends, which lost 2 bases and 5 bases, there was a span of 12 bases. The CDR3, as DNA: TGTGCCTGGAGTAAGGTGTCAGGGTATGGCTACACCTTC. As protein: CAWSKVSGYGYTF.

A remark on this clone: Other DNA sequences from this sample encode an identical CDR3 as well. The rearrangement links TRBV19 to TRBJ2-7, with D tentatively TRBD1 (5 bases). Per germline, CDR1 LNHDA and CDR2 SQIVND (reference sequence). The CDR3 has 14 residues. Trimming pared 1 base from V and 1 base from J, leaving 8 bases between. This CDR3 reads CASSIGQSSYEQYF. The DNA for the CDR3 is TGTGCCAGTAGTATAGGACAGTCGTCCTACGAGCAGTACTTC.

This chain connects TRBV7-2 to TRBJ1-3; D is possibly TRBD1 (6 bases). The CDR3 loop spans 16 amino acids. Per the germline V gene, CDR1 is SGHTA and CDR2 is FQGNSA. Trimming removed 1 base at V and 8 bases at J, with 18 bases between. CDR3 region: CASSLDGGGDADTIYF. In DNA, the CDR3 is TGTGCCAGCAGCTTAGATGGAGGGGGAGATGCGGACACCATATATTTT.

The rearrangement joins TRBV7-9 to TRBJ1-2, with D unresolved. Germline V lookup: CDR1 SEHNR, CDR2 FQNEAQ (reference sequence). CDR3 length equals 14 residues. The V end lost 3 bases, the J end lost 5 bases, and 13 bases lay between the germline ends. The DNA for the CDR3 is TGTGCCAGCAGCTTGAAGGTGCAGGAGTATGGCTACACCTTC. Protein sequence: CASSLKVQEYGYTF.